The 27 T cell receptor beta chains listed next were all sequenced from one sample in a study of OX40 agonist ivuxolimab in advanced cancers. Only in-frame clones appear in the TCRdb table, and some are missing; sequencing was by immunoSEQ multiplex PCR. Here the sample spans 70,000 to 90,000 clones, 70% to 90% being singletons. Sequencing was performed on CD4+ or CD8+ T cells sorted from blood, taken in a trial of the OX40 agonist ivuxolimab. The source is an adult with an advanced solid tumor such as melanoma, head and neck, liver or kidney cancer.

This sequence joins TRBV19 and TRBJ2-5, with D perhaps matching TRBD2 (6 bases). CDR1 is LNHDA, CDR2 SQIVND, per germline (reference sequence). The CDR3 consists of 16 residues. V gave up 1 base and J gave up 4 bases, with 16 bases separating them. The CDR3 nucleotides read TGTGCCAGTAGTATAGGCCCCCCCGGTAGCGGAGAGACCCAGTACTTC. Encoded protein: CASSIGPPGSGETQYF.

This clone was seen more than once but under ten times. J is TRBJ1-1 and V is TRBV19, with 7 bases lining up with TRBD1. CDR1 and CDR2 (germline): LNHDA, SQIVND (reference sequence). This CDR3 has 17 residues. J was trimmed by 5 bases and V by 0 bases; bases with no gene match: 12. Written as DNA, the CDR3 is TGTGCCAGTAGTATAGATCATCTCGGCAGGGGGGGAACTGAAGCTTTCTTT. Its translation: CASSIDHLGRGGTEAFF.

V and J are TRBV11-2 and TRBJ2-3; D not certain. The CDR3 has 16 residues. V shed 6 bases and J shed 1 base, with 17 bases lying between them. Germline loops: CDR1 SGHAT, CDR2 FQNNGV. The DNA of the CDR3 is TGTGCCAGCAGAAAACTTCGGGCAGAGGGCACAGATACGCAGTATTTT. Translation: CASRKLRAEGTDTQYF.

The chain uses TRBV11-2 and TRBJ2-7, with TRBD1 matching over 7 bases. The CDR3 length is 14 residues. V was clipped by 5 bases and J by 0 bases; unmatched bases: 4. Germline V gene sequence: CDR1 SGHAT, CDR2 FQNNGV. The CDR3, as DNA: TGTGCCAGCAGCCAGACAGGGCACTCCTACGAGCAGTACTTC. Amino acid sequence: CASSQTGHSYEQYF.

The chain has TRBV2 and TRBJ2-5, with D possibly matching TRBD2 (5 bases). The J call may be incorrect, as the DNA end agrees better with TRBJ2-7. Germline CDR1 and CDR2: SNHLY and FYNNEI. CDR3 length: 15 residues. The CDR3 DNA is TGTGCCAGCAGTGAGTCCGGGGTATCAATATACGAGCAGTACTTC. It encodes CASSESGVSIYEQYF.

The CDR3 reads CASSRGTPVNTEAFF. CDR3 nucleotides: TGTGCCAGCTCAAGGGGGACTCCCGTAAACACTGAAGCTTTCTTT. The chain uses TRBV7-2 and TRBJ1-1, with a possible D match to TRBD1 (6 bases). The CDR3 covers 15 residues. CDR1 SGHTA and CDR2 FQGNSA come from the germline V gene. V was trimmed by 8 bases and J by 2 bases, leaving 18 bases between them.

This clone was recorded once. This chain uses TRBV7-8 with TRBJ2-1; 16 nucleotides agree with TRBD2. The germline gives CDR1 SGHVS, CDR2 FQNEAQ. CDR3 size: 17 residues. J gave up 5 bases and V 5 bases, and 6 bases lay outside the gene matches. As DNA, the CDR3 is TGTGCCAGCAGCCCGGGGACTAGCGGGAGGGTGAACAATGAGCAGTTCTTC. Its protein is CASSPGTSGRVNNEQFF.

The chain joins TRBV19 to TRBJ1-5, with no clear D. The CDR3 runs to 15 residues. Between the trimmed V and J ends, which lost 3 bases and 2 bases, there was a span of 11 bases. CDR1 and CDR2 (germline): LNHDA, SQIVND (reference sequence). The CDR3 DNA sequence: TGTGCCAGTAGTATCGATCGGAGTGGCAATCAGCCCCAGCATTTT. This translates into CASSIDRSGNQPQHF.

The CDR3 DNA reads as TGTGCCAGCAGCGGGGCCAGAGCTGCCTACAATGAGCAGTTCTTC. Its translation: CASSGARAAYNEQFF. The rearrangement uses TRBV14 and TRBJ2-1, with TRBD1 as a possible D gene (5 bases). CDR3 size: 15 residues. The germline gives CDR1 SGHDN, CDR2 FVKESK. V lost 5 bases and J lost 2, with 13 bases in between.

The gene calls are TRBV27 and TRBJ1-2; 7 bases align to TRBD1. CDR3 size: 15 residues. The ends lost 4 bases at V and 7 bases at J; junction bases unmatched: 12. Germline CDR1 MNHEY, CDR2 SMNVEV (reference sequence). The CDR3 DNA is TGTGCCAGCAGTTCGTCCGTCAGGGGGTTCGTTGGCTACACCTTC. This gives the protein CASSSSVRGFVGYTF.

The V call is TRBV6-6, the J call TRBJ2-1; 10 bases match TRBD2. Germline CDR1 is MNHNY and CDR2 is SVGAGI (reference sequence). With V trimmed by 2 bases and J by 6 bases, 4 bases remained unmatched. CDR3 length equals 15 residues. The CDR3 sequence: CASSYHRLAGNEQFF. The CDR3 DNA sequence: TGTGCCAGCAGTTACCATAGACTAGCGGGCAATGAGCAGTTCTTC.

This clone showed up just once. The chain has TRBV7-9 and TRBJ2-2; 7 positions match TRBD1. CDR1 is SEHNR and CDR2 is FQNEAQ in the germline V gene (reference sequence). With V trimmed by 5 bases and J by 6 bases, 6 bases remained unmatched. The CDR3 spans 14 residues. In DNA, the CDR3 is TGTGCCAGCAGCCCGGACAGGAGAGCCGGGGAGCTGTTTTTT. As protein: CASSPDRRAGELFF.

This clone was seen once. This chain links TRBV7-9 with TRBJ2-5; 8 bases match TRBD2. V shed 3 bases and J 2 bases; nucleotides not matched to a gene: 8. The germline V gene has CDR1 SEHNR and CDR2 FQNEAQ (reference sequence). This CDR3 region has 16 residues. The CDR3 region is CASSFLRTSLQETQYF. DNA for the CDR3: TGTGCCAGCAGCTTTCTCAGGACTAGCCTACAAGAGACCCAGTACTTC.

The chain carries TRBV7-2 and TRBJ2-2, with D maybe TRBD1 (7 bases). This CDR3 has 15 amino acids. CDR1 and CDR2 from the germline V gene are SGHTA and FQGNSA. V gave up 5 bases and J gave up 5 bases, with 15 bases separating them. This CDR3 is CASSPQGGLTGELFF. CDR3 DNA: TGTGCCAGCAGCCCTCAGGGGGGTTTAACCGGGGAGCTGTTTTTT.

This rearrangement joins TRBV6-5 to TRBJ1-1; D is possibly TRBD1 (6 bases). CDR3 length: 12 amino acids. The V end was cut by 5 bases, the J end by 10 bases, with 14 bases between. CDR1 and CDR2 from the germline V gene are MNHEY and SVGAGI. The CDR3 bases are TGTGCCAGCAGTGCCCGGACAGTAGGAGCTTTCTTT. This codes for CASSARTVGAFF.

Here the CDR3 reads CASSLVGLNNEQFF. DNA of the CDR3: TGTGCCAGCTCACTTGTAGGACTAAACAATGAGCAGTTCTTC. V is TRBV18 and J is TRBJ2-1; TRBD2 might be the D (6 bases). The V gene's germline CDR1 is KGHSH and CDR2 LQKENI. V shed 4 bases and J shed 5 bases, with 12 bases lying between them. There are 14 residues in the CDR3.

V gene TRBV7-6 combines with J gene TRBJ2-5; a weak D match, TRBD2 (6 bases). Looked up from germline, CDR1 is SGHVS and CDR2 is FNYEAQ. V shed 6 bases and J shed 4 bases, with 12 bases lying between them. This CDR3 comprises 13 residues. CDR3 sequence reads: CASRPTGVETQYF. CDR3 DNA: TGTGCCAGCAGACCAACGGGGGTAGAGACCCAGTACTTC.

This chain joins TRBV5-1 and TRBJ2-5; D is possibly TRBD1 (6 bases). The germline V gene encodes CDR1 SGHRS and CDR2 YFSETQ. Deletions cut 3 bases from V and 0 bases from J, with 15 bases between. This CDR3 is built from 16 residues. CDR3: CASSSALRDNQETQYF. The DNA of the CDR3 is TGCGCCAGCAGCTCCGCCCTCCGGGACAACCAAGAGACCCAGTACTTC. The complete variable domain, with remaining parts taken from reference TRBV5-1 and TRBJ2-5, reads KAGVTQTPRYLIKTRGQQVTLSCSPISGHRSVSWYQQTPGQGLQFLFEYFSETQRNKGNFPGRFSGRQFSNSRSEMNVSTLELGDSALYLCASSSALRDNQETQYFGPGTRLLVL.

V gene TRBV6-6 combines with J gene TRBJ1-2, with 9 bases aligning to TRBD1. The CDR3 totals 13 residues. CDR1 and CDR2 from the germline V gene are MNHNY and SVGAGI (reference sequence). The V and J ends lost 9 bases and 7 bases, in that order; junction bases with no gene match: 9. This CDR3 reads CASETGGRIGYTF. In nucleotides, the CDR3 is TGTGCCAGTGAGACAGGGGGACGAATTGGCTACACCTTC.

J is TRBJ2-2 and V is TRBV5-6, with 10 bases matching TRBD2. Germline lookup yields CDR1 SGHDT and CDR2 YYEEEE. CDR3 length: 18 amino acids. V lost 2 bases, J lost 1 base, and 8 bases stayed unmatched. As DNA, the CDR3 is TGTGCCAGCAGCTTCGGACAGGCTAGCGGGAGGAACACCGGGGAGCTGTTTTTT. Translation gives CASSFGQASGRNTGELFF.

This clone was observed a single time. V gene TRBV11-2 combines with J gene TRBJ1-5; D unclear. CDR3 length equals 14 residues. Germline CDR1 SGHAT, CDR2 FQNNGV. The V and J ends lost 1 base and 2 bases respectively, with 6 bases between them. The CDR3 reads CASSLGVGNQPQHF. Here the CDR3 DNA reads TGTGCCAGCAGCTTAGGGGTTGGCAATCAGCCCCAGCATTTT. The full variable domain, rest sourced from reference TRBV11-2 and TRBJ1-5, is EAGVAQSPRYKIIEKRQSVAFWCNPISGHATLYWYQQILGQGPKLLIQFQNNGVVDDSQLPKDRFSAERLKGVDSTLKIQPAKLEDSAVYLCASSLGVGNQPQHFGDGTRLSIL.

The genes are TRBV10-3 and TRBJ1-2; D unclear. CDR1 and CDR2 from the germline V gene are ENHRY and SYGVKD. V dropped 4 bases and J dropped 4 bases, with 4 bases sitting between them. This CDR3 has 11 residues. The DNA for the CDR3 is TGTGCCATCAGTGTGGGCTATGGCTACACCTTC. Translating gives CAISVGYGYTF.

The chain combines TRBV6-5 with TRBJ2-1; perhaps TRBD2 as D (5 bases). The CDR3 consists of 14 residues. V was shortened by 7 bases and J by 3 bases, with 13 bases between the two germline ends. In germline, CDR1 is MNHEY, CDR2 SVGAGI. The CDR3 DNA reads TGTGCCAGCACCCCGGACTCGGACTACAATGAGCAGTTCTTC. This sequence encodes CASTPDSDYNEQFF.

Only a few counts were recorded for this clone. V and J are TRBV30 and TRBJ1-4; unclear D gene. Germline V gene data show CDR1 as GTSNPN and CDR2 as SVGIG (reference sequence). The V end was cut by 3 bases, the J end by 8 bases, with 19 bases between. The CDR3 sequence is 15 residues long. The CDR3 here is CAWSRIDRRQEKLFF. The CDR3 DNA sequence: TGTGCCTGGAGCCGAATTGACCGGAGGCAAGAAAAACTGTTTTTT.

The chain uses TRBV7-2 and TRBJ2-1; 7 nucleotides align to TRBD2. The CDR3 is made up of 14 amino acids. Germline V lookup: CDR1 SGHTA, CDR2 FQGNSA. V dropped 5 bases and J dropped 6; count of bases not matched to a gene: 7. The CDR3 here is CASSQMTSSNEQFF. The CDR3 DNA sequence: TGTGCCAGCAGCCAGATGACTAGCAGCAATGAGCAGTTCTTC.

The chain is built from TRBV20-1 and TRBJ2-7; D gene uncertain. This CDR3 region has 11 residues. Germline CDR1 reads DFQATT; CDR2 reads SNEGSKA (reference sequence). Trimming took off 1 base at V and 7 bases at J, with 8 bases between the two ends. The CDR3 spells CSARVVREQYF. The CDR3 coding sequence is TGCAGTGCTAGAGTGGTGAGGGAGCAGTACTTC.

This chain links TRBV4-1 with TRBJ2-5; 10 bases line up with TRBD1. From germline, CDR1 is MGHRA and CDR2 YSYEKL. There are 15 residues in the CDR3. Trimming took 1 base from V and 2 from J; bases not matched to a gene: 1. CDR3 region: CASSQVGQGQETQYF. In DNA form, the CDR3 reads TGCGCCAGCAGCCAAGTGGGACAGGGGCAAGAGACCCAGTACTTC.